Listed below are T cell receptor beta chains from one sample, sequenced in a study of cytomegalovirus exposure and HLA in healthy donors. Clones were read by immunoSEQ multiplex PCR, and TCRdb kept only the in-frame ones, dropping some. Its listing shows 150,000 or so clones. Sequences were obtained from PBMCs. These TCRs come from a man younger than 35 in good health and CMV-seronegative. The CDR3 runs from the conserved cysteine through the conserved F or W. A D gene is named only where the DNA matches it firmly.

j_call v_call d_call cdr3_nt cdr3_aa
TRBJ2-2 TRBV19 - TGTGCCAGTAGTATTAAACGGACTCTCAACACCGGGGAGCTGTTTTTT CASSIKRTLNTGELFF
TRBJ2-7 TRBV6-7 TRBD1 TGTGCCAGCAGTAGCGGGACAGGGGGCCCTTCATCCTACGAGCAGTACTTC CASSSGTGGPSSYEQYF
TRBJ2-3 TRBV13 - TGTGCCAGCAGCTCTCGCACAGATACGCAGTATTTT CASSSRTDTQYF
TRBJ2-2 TRBV28 - TGTGCCAGCAGTGAATTCCCAAGGACGGGGACCGGGGAGCTGTTTTTT CASSEFPRTGTGELFF
TRBJ2-7 TRBV19 TRBD1 TGTGCCAGTAGTATCGACAGGGGCTACGAGCAGTACTTC CASSIDRGYEQYF
TRBJ2-1 TRBV28 - TGTGCCAGCAGTTTAGTAGGGGTGGAGGAGCAGTTCTTC CASSLVGVEEQFF
TRBJ2-7 TRBV7-2 TRBD1 TGTGCCAGCAGCTCGCCCGGGACAGGGTTTGGCGAGCAGTACTTC CASSSPGTGFGEQYF
TRBJ2-1 TRBV6-5 - TGTGCCAGCAGTCCCAGACACGCCAATGAGCAGTTCTTC CASSPRHANEQFF
TRBJ2-1 TRBV5-1 - TGCGCCAGCAGCTTCCTGACTAGCTCCTACAATGAGCAGTTCTTC CASSFLTSSYNEQFF
TRBJ2-7 TRBV7-2 - TGTGCCAGCAGCTTAGTACAGACCCACTACGAGCAGTACTTC CASSLVQTHYEQYF
TRBJ1-5 TRBV28 - TGTGCCAGCCTGCTTAGTGGGCAGATTAATCAGCCCCAGCATTTT CASLLSGQINQPQHF
TRBJ1-1 TRBV13 - TGTGCCAGCAGCCTAGCTAATGGGGCGAACACTGAAGCTTTCTTT CASSLANGANTEAFF
TRBJ2-7 TRBV5-1 TRBD1 TGCGCCAGCAAGTCCGGGACAGGGGGCGACGAGCAGTACTTC CASKSGTGGDEQYF
TRBJ2-1 TRBV11-2 - TGTGCCAGCAGCGAGGACCCAAGGGGTGAGCAGTTCTTC CASSEDPRGEQFF
TRBJ2-1 TRBV30 - TGTGCCTGGAGTAGGAGTGCCGGATACAATGAGCAGTTCTTC CAWSRSAGYNEQFF
TRBJ1-4 TRBV5-1 - TGCGCCAGCAGTTTAGACAGCTTAAAACTGTTTTTT CASSLDSLKLFF
TRBJ1-6 TRBV9 TRBD1 TGTGCCAGTCAGCCAGGGGGTAATTCACCCCTCCACTTT CASQPGGNSPLHF
TRBJ1-1 TRBV7-3 TRBD1 TGTGCCAGCAGCCCCAGGGGGGACACTGAAGCTTTCTTT CASSPRGDTEAFF
TRBJ1-1 TRBV21-1 - TGTGCCAGCAGCAGCGGAGGGACCAGGTACACTGAAGCTTTCTTT CASSSGGTRYTEAFF
TRBJ2-7 TRBV6-1 - TGTGCCAGCAGCCCGGGTACGTACGAGCAGTACTTC CASSPGTYEQYF
TRBJ2-7 TRBV5-6 TRBD2 TGTGCCAGCAGCCCGGGGGGGAGCTACGAGCAGTACTTC CASSPGGSYEQYF
TRBJ1-2 TRBV7-9 TRBD1 TGTGCCAGCAGCCCCATTCAAGGACAGGGGGCTGGAGGCTACACCTTC CASSPIQGQGAGGYTF
TRBJ2-2 TRBV6-4 - TGTGCCAGGCATGGGCTAAACACCGGGGAGCTGTTTTTT CARHGLNTGELFF
TRBJ1-1 TRBV28 - TGTGCCAGCAGTCACGGGGGGAAGAACACTGAAGCTTTCTTT CASSHGGKNTEAFF
TRBJ2-7 TRBV4-3 - TGCGCCAGCAGCCAATCTACAGGGTGGGAGCAGTACTTC CASSQSTGWEQYF
TRBJ2-2 TRBV19 TRBD2 TGTGCCAGCAAGCGGGAGGGCCTCCCCGGGGAGCTGTTTTTT CASKREGLPGELFF
TRBJ1-1 TRBV30 - TGTGCCTGGAGTTGGGACGGAGGAGGGGTCACTGAAGCTTTCTTT CAWSWDGGGVTEAFF
TRBJ2-7 TRBV5-4 - TGTGCCAGCAGCCAATCGGGCAGGGGGGCCTTC CASSQSGRGAF
TRBJ1-2 TRBV7-9 TRBD1 TGTGCCAGCAGCTTTGCCACAGGGGATGGCTACACCTTC CASSFATGDGYTF
TRBJ1-1 TRBV29-1 - TGCAGCGTTGACAGGGGACGAGAATGGGCTTTCTTT CSVDRGREWAFF
TRBJ2-5 TRBV6-4 TRBD2 TGTGCCAGCAGTGAAGCGGGAGGGAAACAAGAGACCCAGTACTTC CASSEAGGKQETQYF
TRBJ2-7 TRBV10-3 - TGTGCCATCAGTAAGACACTCTCAAATACCTACCGGGAGCAGCACTTC CAISKTLSNTYREQHF
TRBJ1-2 TRBV21-1 - TGTGCCAGCAGCAAAACGGGGGGACACTCTCCGAATGGCTACACCTTC CASSKTGGHSPNGYTF
TRBJ1-5 TRBV10-3 TRBD1 TGTGCCATCAGGGACAGGGAAAGTCAGCCCCAGCATTTT CAIRDRESQPQHF
TRBJ2-3 TRBV19 - TGTGCCAGTAGTGCACTCCCCAGGGATACGCAGTATTTT CASSALPRDTQYF
TRBJ1-4 TRBV19 TRBD1 TGTGCCAGTAGTATACCTCGGGACAGAACCGAAAAACTGTTTTTT CASSIPRDRTEKLFF
TRBJ2-7 TRBV5-1 TRBD1 TGCGCCAGCAGCACGGGACAGGGGGCGGGAGAGCAGTACTTC CASSTGQGAGEQYF
TRBJ2-3 TRBV2 TRBD1 TGTGCCAGCAGTGATGACAGGGAAAGCACAGATACGCAGTATTTT CASSDDRESTDTQYF